Shown below are 13 T cell receptor beta chains from a single sample sequenced in a study of CD4 T cells in relation to SARS-CoV-2 and coronaviruses. What these receptors recognize is not known. The unexposed donors gave CD4+ T cells in about 2011-2018, prior to COVID-19. After roughly ten days of culture, CD4+ T cells were isolated. Here immunoSEQ multiplex PCR was the method, and the copy in TCRdb shows in-frame clones only, minus some. The repertoire holds tens of thousands of clones, with over 70% as singletons. The material sequenced was CD4+ T cells from PBMCs, cultured in vitro. All receptors come from a human donor in good health.

The chain carries TRBV4-2 and TRBJ1-1; a weak D match, TRBD1 (5 bases). This CDR3 has 14 residues. Per germline, CDR1 LGHNA and CDR2 YNFKEQ. The V end lost 2 bases, the J end lost 1 base, and 8 bases lay between the germline ends. The DNA for the CDR3 is TGTGCCAGCAGCCAAATTACAGGGAACACTGAAGCTTTCTTT. Translated: CASSQITGNTEAFF.

This clone was detected only once. The gene calls are TRBV4-1 and TRBJ1-1; D possibly corresponds to TRBD1 (6 bases). CDR1 and CDR2 from the germline V gene are MGHRA and YSYEKL. The CDR3 has 17 residues. The ends were cut back, 1 base at V and 2 bases at J, with 17 bases in the middle. Written as DNA, the CDR3 is TGCGCCAGCAGCCAAGGTAGAGGGGACACCCTAAACACTGAAGCTTTCTTT. Protein product: CASSQGRGDTLNTEAFF.

The chain carries TRBV4-1 and TRBJ2-7, with 8 bases matching TRBD1. V lost 0 bases to trimming and J lost 6 bases; unmatched junction nucleotides: 16. CDR1 is MGHRA and CDR2 is YSYEKL in the germline V gene. The CDR3 consists of 18 residues. DNA for the CDR3: TGCGCCAGCAGCCAAGATCAGCCGGACAGGGTTCGTCCCCGCGAGCAGTACTTC. It translates to CASSQDQPDRVRPREQYF.

The chain joins TRBV19 to TRBJ2-7; 8 nucleotides agree with TRBD1. Losses at the gene ends were 5 bases for V and 4 bases for J; bases not matched to a gene: 10. Germline CDR1 and CDR2: LNHDA and SQIVND (reference sequence). The CDR3 length is 15 residues. The CDR3 nucleotides are TGTGCCAGTAGTGAGACCGGGACAGGACTTTACGAGCAGTACTTC. Encoded protein: CASSETGTGLYEQYF.

The chain joins TRBV28 to TRBJ2-1; TRBD2 aligns across 7 bases. Germline lookup yields CDR1 MDHEN and CDR2 SYDVKM. The CDR3 length is 15 residues. With V trimmed by 5 bases and J by 0 bases, 4 bases remained unmatched. The CDR3: CASSLGLGSYNEQFF. CDR3 nucleotide sequence: TGTGCCAGCAGTCTCGGACTAGGCTCCTACAATGAGCAGTTCTTC.

The V and J genes are TRBV9 and TRBJ1-2; D is possibly TRBD1 (6 bases). The V gene lost 4 bases and the J gene lost 5 bases, with 15 bases spanning the gap. Germline loops: CDR1 SGDLS, CDR2 YYNGEE. The CDR3 contains 14 residues. Written as DNA, the CDR3 is TGTGCCAGCAGCAGAAGGGGGGGCGATTATGGCTACACCTTC. Residues: CASSRRGGDYGYTF.

The V and J genes are TRBV29-1 and TRBJ2-2; D is unresolved. V was pared by 4 bases and J by 1 base, with 4 bases between. Germline-derived CDR1 and CDR2 are SQVTM and ANQGSEA. The CDR3 has 12 amino acids. CDR3 DNA: TGCAGCGTTGTAGGGAACACCGGGGAGCTGTTTTTT. Amino acid sequence: CSVVGNTGELFF.

This rearrangement joins TRBV5-1 to TRBJ1-2, with D maybe TRBD1 (5 bases). With 1 base removed from V and 0 bases from J, the gap between germline ends came to 7 bases. Germline CDR1 SGHRS, CDR2 YFSETQ. CDR3 size: 14 residues. The CDR3 sequence: CASSLTQANYGYTF. The DNA of the CDR3 is TGCGCCAGCAGCTTGACACAGGCTAACTATGGCTACACCTTC.

This clone was picked up a small number of times. V usage is TRBV7-2 and J usage is TRBJ2-1; no reliable D call. CDR1 and CDR2 (germline): SGHTA, FQGNSA. The V end was cut by 1 base, the J end by 1 base, with 8 bases between. CDR3 size: 15 residues. CDR3 in DNA: TGTGCCAGCAGCTTAGAAACGGAGTCCTACAATGAGCAGTTCTTC. It is translated as CASSLETESYNEQFF.

This chain uses TRBV27 with TRBJ2-7; D gene ambiguous. Germline V gene sequence: CDR1 MNHEY, CDR2 SMNVEV (reference sequence). V gave up 1 base and J gave up 2 bases, with 9 bases separating them. This CDR3 has 14 residues. The CDR3: CASSLFLPPYEQYF. The CDR3 nucleotides read TGTGCCAGCAGTTTATTCCTCCCCCCCTACGAGCAGTACTTC.

The J gene is TRBJ1-3, the V gene TRBV29-1; 9 bases agree with TRBD1. With V trimmed by 6 bases and J by 4 bases, 4 bases remained unmatched. Germline CDR1 is SQVTM and CDR2 is ANQGSEA. This CDR3 spans 13 amino acids. CDR3 loop: CSVGQGGGNTIYF. The CDR3, as DNA: TGCAGCGTGGGACAGGGCGGCGGAAACACCATATATTTT.

This clone was counted only a few times. V and J are TRBV29-1 and TRBJ2-7; 13 nucleotides line up with TRBD2. V was pared by 2 bases and J by 1 base, with 8 bases of the junction left unmatched. This CDR3 has 17 residues. In germline, CDR1 is SQVTM, CDR2 ANQGSEA. The CDR3 region is CSVETPTSGRVSYEQYF. Written as DNA, the CDR3 is TGCAGCGTTGAAACTCCCACTAGCGGGAGGGTATCCTACGAGCAGTACTTC.

This clone was counted between two and nine times. V usage is TRBV19 and J usage is TRBJ2-3; TRBD2 might be the D (5 bases). The V gene lost 7 bases and the J gene lost 2 bases, with 13 bases spanning the gap. This CDR3 spans 14 amino acids. Germline V gives CDR1 LNHDA, CDR2 SQIVND (reference sequence). The CDR3 protein is CASTSAGVTDTQYF. The CDR3 DNA reads TGTGCCAGTACGTCCGCGGGCGTCACAGATACGCAGTATTTT.